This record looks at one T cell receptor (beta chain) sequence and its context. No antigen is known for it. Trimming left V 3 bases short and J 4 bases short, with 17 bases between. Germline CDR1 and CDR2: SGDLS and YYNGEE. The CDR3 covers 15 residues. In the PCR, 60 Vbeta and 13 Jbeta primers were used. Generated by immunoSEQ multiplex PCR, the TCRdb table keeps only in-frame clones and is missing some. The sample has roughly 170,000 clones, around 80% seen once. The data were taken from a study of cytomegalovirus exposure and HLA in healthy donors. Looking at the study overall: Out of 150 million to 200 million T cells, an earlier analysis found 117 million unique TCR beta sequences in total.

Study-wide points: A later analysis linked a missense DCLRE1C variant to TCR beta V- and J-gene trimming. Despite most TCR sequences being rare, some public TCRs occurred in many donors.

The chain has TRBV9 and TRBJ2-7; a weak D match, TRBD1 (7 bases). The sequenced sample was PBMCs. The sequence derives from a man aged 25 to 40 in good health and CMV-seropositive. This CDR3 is CASSAARRGRYEQYF. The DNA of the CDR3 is TGTGCCAGCAGCGCCGCGAGGAGGGGGCGATACGAGCAGTACTTC.